The 8 T cell receptor beta chains below all came from one sample that was sequenced in a study of OX40 agonist ivuxolimab in advanced cancers. Sequenced by immunoSEQ multiplex PCR; TCRdb stores in-frame clones only, minus some. The data show approximately 99,000 clones, 86% seen once. The starting material was CD4+ or CD8+ T cells sorted from blood, obtained in a trial of the OX40 agonist ivuxolimab. The receptors were sampled from an adult with an advanced solid tumor such as melanoma, head and neck, liver or kidney cancer.

This rearrangement joins TRBV6-4 to TRBJ1-6; TRBD1 matches at 10 bases. J gave up 10 bases and V 3 bases, and 6 bases lay outside the gene matches. Germline V gene sequence: CDR1 MRHNA, CDR2 SNTAGT. This CDR3 region has 15 residues. The CDR3 sequence: CASSETGTGVSPLHF. Written as DNA, the CDR3 is TGTGCCAGCAGTGAAACCGGGACAGGGGTCTCACCCCTCCACTTT.

The V call is TRBV10-1, the J call TRBJ2-4; 10 bases map to TRBD2. The CDR3 runs to 13 residues. The J segment lost 7 bases and the V segment lost 4 bases, leaving 1 base of the junction unmatched. CDR1 is WNHNN, CDR2 SYGVQD, per germline (reference sequence). For the CDR3, the DNA is TGCGCCAGCAGTGTAGCGGGGGGTAACATTCAGTACTTC. Amino acids: CASSVAGGNIQYF.

V usage is TRBV5-6 and J usage is TRBJ2-5, with D unclear. The closer fit of TRBJ2-7 to the DNA end suggests the J call may be wrong. Germline values: CDR1 SGHDT, CDR2 YYEEEE. The CDR3 runs 17 residues. The CDR3 is CASSLRPPKREGYEQYF. The CDR3 nucleotides read TGTGCCAGCAGCTTGAGGCCCCCTAAACGCGAAGGCTACGAGCAGTACTTC.

The chain combines TRBV19 with TRBJ1-2, with 8 bases that match TRBD1. There are 16 residues in the CDR3. CDR1 is LNHDA, CDR2 SQIVND, per germline (reference sequence). Germline trimming cut 5 bases from V and 4 bases from J; bases unmatched to any gene: 12. The CDR3 is CASSLLGQGYIYGYTF. The CDR3 DNA reads TGTGCCAGTAGTCTCCTCGGACAGGGCTATATCTATGGCTACACCTTC.

The chain uses TRBV30 and TRBJ1-1, with D possibly being TRBD1 (6 bases). CDR1 is GTSNPN, CDR2 SVGIG, per germline (reference sequence). The CDR3 is made up of 13 amino acids. Trimming removed 1 base from V and 3 bases from J, with 9 bases in between. The CDR3 nucleotides read TGTGCCTGGAGTGACAGGGTATACACTGAAGCTTTCTTT. Its protein is CAWSDRVYTEAFF.

In this sample, this clone turned up a few times. The genes are TRBV6-5 and TRBJ2-7, with 9 bases fitting TRBD1. CDR1 is MNHEY and CDR2 is SVGAGI in the germline V gene. V dropped 6 bases and J dropped 5; count of bases not matched to a gene: 11. The CDR3 runs 15 residues. CDR3 coding DNA: TGTGCCAGCAGCCGCACCGGGACAGGGTTCGACGAGCAGTACTTC. Its translation is CASSRTGTGFDEQYF.

This clone showed up just once. V and J are TRBV6-6 and TRBJ1-1; D is unresolved. The V end lost 6 bases, the J end lost 1 base, and 9 bases lay between the germline ends. CDR3 length: 13 residues. Germline-derived CDR1 and CDR2 are MNHNY and SVGAGI (reference sequence). CDR3 loop: CASRTGQNTEAFF. The CDR3, as DNA: TGTGCCAGCAGAACCGGGCAGAACACTGAAGCTTTCTTT.

The rearrangement joins TRBV5-1 to TRBJ2-3; TRBD2 aligns across 7 bases. V lost 3 bases, J lost 5 bases, and 6 bases stayed unmatched. The CDR3 covers 14 residues. CDR1 is SGHRS, CDR2 YFSETQ, per germline. CDR3 residues: CASSSSSGGDTQYF. CDR3 nucleotides: TGCGCCAGCAGCTCGTCTAGCGGCGGAGATACGCAGTATTTT.